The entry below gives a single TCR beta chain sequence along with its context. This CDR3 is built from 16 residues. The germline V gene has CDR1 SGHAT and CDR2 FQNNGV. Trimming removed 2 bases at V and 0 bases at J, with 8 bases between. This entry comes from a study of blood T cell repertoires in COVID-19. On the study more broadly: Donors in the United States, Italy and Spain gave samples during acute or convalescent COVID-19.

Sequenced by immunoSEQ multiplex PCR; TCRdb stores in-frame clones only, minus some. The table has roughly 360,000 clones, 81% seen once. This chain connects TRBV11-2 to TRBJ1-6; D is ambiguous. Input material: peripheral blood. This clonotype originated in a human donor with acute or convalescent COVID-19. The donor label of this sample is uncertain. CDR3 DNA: TGTGCCAGCAGCTTATTGCGGAGCTCCTATAATTCACCCCTCCACTTT. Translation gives CASSLLRSSYNSPLHF.